The 27 T cell receptor beta chains reported below all come from one sample, sequenced in a study of T cell responses to AZD1222 COVID-19 vaccine. Generated by immunoSEQ multiplex PCR, the TCRdb table keeps only in-frame clones and is missing some. The data hold over 95,000 clones, with about 89% observed a single time. This specimen was peripheral blood, taken on day 0 of AZD1222 vaccination. These receptors came from an adult in good health.

The rearrangement uses TRBV5-4 and TRBJ2-1, with 12 positions matching TRBD2. Germline V gene sequence: CDR1 SGHNT, CDR2 YYREEE (reference sequence). V shed 0 bases and J 5 bases; nucleotides not matched to a gene: 9. This CDR3 has 18 amino acids. CDR3 nucleotide sequence: TGTGCCAGCAGCTTGGAGACTAGCGGGAGATACGGGGACAATGAGCAGTTCTTC. Its protein is CASSLETSGRYGDNEQFF.

The V and J genes are TRBV6-5 and TRBJ1-2; D is perhaps TRBD1 (5 bases). The CDR3 totals 12 residues. The germline V gene has CDR1 MNHEY and CDR2 SVGAGI. Trimming pared 6 bases from V and 8 bases from J, leaving 13 bases between. The CDR3 region is CASRDTPRGYTF. The DNA for the CDR3 is TGTGCCAGCAGGGACACGCCGCGGGGCTACACCTTC.

The chain carries TRBV24-1 and TRBJ2-5, with no clear D. CDR3 length equals 11 residues. Germline CDR1 reads KGHDR; CDR2 reads SFDVKD. Trimming stripped 5 bases from V and 5 bases from J, with 5 bases between. CDR3: CATSGKETQYF. The CDR3 region has the DNA TGTGCCACCAGTGGAAAGGAGACCCAGTACTTC.

The rearrangement uses TRBV11-2 and TRBJ1-2; weak D call: TRBD1 (5 bases). V was cut by 3 bases and J by 6 bases, with 8 bases left in between. Germline assignment: CDR1 SGHAT and CDR2 FQNNGV. The CDR3 has 12 amino acids. The CDR3 reads CASSFGTHGYTF. In DNA, the CDR3 is TGTGCCAGCAGCTTCGGGACTCATGGCTACACCTTC.

Here the CDR3 DNA reads TGTGCCAGTAACTTCGGGGGTGGGGGCAATCAGCCCCAGCATTTT. Protein sequence: CASNFGGGGNQPQHF. This sequence joins TRBV19 and TRBJ1-5; the D gene is possibly TRBD1 (5 bases). The CDR3 is made up of 15 amino acids. V was trimmed by 7 bases and J by 2 bases, leaving 15 bases between them. Germline V gene sequence: CDR1 LNHDA, CDR2 SQIVND (reference sequence).

The V call is TRBV18, the J call TRBJ2-1, with D unclear. Trimming stripped 2 bases from V and 8 bases from J, with 10 bases between. This CDR3 region has 13 residues. Germline values: CDR1 KGHSH, CDR2 LQKENI. In DNA form, the CDR3 reads TGTGCCAGCTCACCAGCCGCCAGAGATGAGCAGTTCTTC. Translated, it gives CASSPAARDEQFF.

The V gene is TRBV28, the J gene TRBJ1-3; the D is unclear. Germline V gene lookup returns CDR1 MDHEN and CDR2 SYDVKM. Trimming shortened V by 6 bases and J by 9 bases, and 9 bases separated the two germline ends. The CDR3 has 11 residues. Here the CDR3 reads CASSRPPTIYF. DNA for the CDR3: TGTGCCAGCAGCCGCCCCCCCACCATATATTTT.

The sample holds one count of this clone. The gene calls are TRBV9 and TRBJ2-7; 10 positions agree with TRBD2. The germline V gene has CDR1 SGDLS and CDR2 YYNGEE. The V and J ends lost 0 bases and 0 bases, in that order; junction bases with no gene match: 3. The CDR3 runs 16 residues. CDR3 sequence reads: CASSVAASGSSYEQYF. Here the CDR3 DNA reads TGTGCCAGCAGCGTAGCGGCTAGCGGGAGCTCCTACGAGCAGTACTTC.

The chain carries TRBV7-9 and TRBJ2-1; maybe TRBD1 (5 bases). V shed 4 bases and J shed 4 bases, with 11 bases lying between them. CDR1 and CDR2 (germline): SEHNR, FQNEAQ (reference sequence). The CDR3 has 14 amino acids. The CDR3 protein is CASSSTTGYNEQFF. In DNA form, the CDR3 reads TGTGCCAGCAGCTCTACTACAGGATACAATGAGCAGTTCTTC.

The chain carries TRBV7-2 and TRBJ2-5; TRBD1 or TRBD2 may be the D gene (6 bases each). The CDR3 extends over 14 amino acids. CDR1 is SGHTA and CDR2 is FQGNSA in the germline V gene. Trimming cost V 3 bases and J 1 base, with 9 bases left between them. CDR3 in DNA: TGTGCCAGCAGCTTGGGGGGCGGCCAAGAGACCCAGTACTTC. This encodes CASSLGGGQETQYF.

The rearrangement links TRBV5-8 to TRBJ1-1; weak D call: TRBD1 (6 bases). Germline V gene lookup returns CDR1 SGHTS and CDR2 YDEGEE. Trimming removed 1 base from V and 4 bases from J, with 11 bases in between. The length of the CDR3 is 14 residues. The CDR3 is CASSLLARGTEAFF. As DNA, the CDR3 is TGTGCCAGCAGCTTGCTTGCCAGGGGCACTGAAGCTTTCTTT.

This clone was picked up one time. The genes are TRBV7-9 and TRBJ2-1, with a tentative D call TRBD2 (5 bases). This CDR3 spans 15 amino acids. V was pared by 4 bases and J by 8 bases, with 18 bases between. Germline V gives CDR1 SEHNR, CDR2 FQNEAQ (reference sequence). The CDR3 DNA reads as TGTGCCAGCAGCTCAGCGGTCAGTAGTCTTGATGAGCAGTTCTTC. Protein: CASSSAVSSLDEQFF.

J is TRBJ2-5 and V is TRBV29-1, with D perhaps being TRBD1 or TRBD2 (5 bases each). Per germline, CDR1 SQVTM and CDR2 ANQGSEA. V was pared by 1 base and J by 1 base, with 10 bases between. The CDR3 extends over 14 amino acids. The CDR3 region is CSVEGGAGQETQYF. Written as DNA, the CDR3 is TGCAGCGTTGAAGGGGGCGCGGGCCAAGAGACCCAGTACTTC.

The V gene is TRBV3-1 (or the pseudogene TRBV3-2), the J gene TRBJ2-7; D is perhaps TRBD1 or TRBD2 (5 bases each). V lost 4 bases and J lost 4, with 20 bases in between. Germline V lookup: CDR1 LGHDT, CDR2 YNNKEL (reference sequence). The CDR3 is 16 amino acids. The CDR3 bases are TGTGCCAGCAGCCCTGGGGACCTTGGAGGAATATACGAGCAGTACTTC. Its protein product is CASSPGDLGGIYEQYF.

J is TRBJ2-1 and V is TRBV6-2 or TRBV6-3; 11 nucleotides line up with TRBD2. The germline CDR1 and CDR2 sequences are MNHEY and SVGEGT. The CDR3 contains 20 residues. V lost 6 bases, J lost 0 bases, and 16 bases stayed unmatched. DNA of the CDR3: TGTGCCAGCAGGTACCGCTTTGGACTAGCGGGCGTTAGCTCCTACAATGAGCAGTTCTTC. This gives the protein CASRYRFGLAGVSSYNEQFF.

The chain uses TRBV3-1 (or the pseudogene TRBV3-2) and TRBJ1-2, with D unclear. The V end was cut by 4 bases, the J end by 6 bases, with 6 bases between. Per germline, CDR1 LGHDT and CDR2 YNNKEL (reference sequence). The CDR3 runs 11 residues. The CDR3 here is CASSLGNGYTF. The CDR3 coding sequence is TGTGCCAGCAGCCTAGGGAATGGCTACACCTTC.

The CDR3 reads CASSFALSGGEQYF. Here the CDR3 DNA reads TGTGCCAGCAGTTTCGCTCTCTCTGGGGGCGAGCAGTACTTC. The chain joins TRBV27 to TRBJ2-7; D tentatively reads TRBD1 or TRBD2 (5 bases each). CDR1 MNHEY and CDR2 SMNVEV come from the germline V gene (reference sequence). V was cut by 3 bases and J by 6 bases, with 15 bases left in between. This CDR3 has 14 residues.

This clone has only a few counts. An end of the junction differs from the germline gene, which may be a read error. The V and J genes are TRBV4-1 and TRBJ1-2, with 11 bases that match TRBD1. The CDR3 contains 12 residues. Germline V gene data show CDR1 as MGHRA and CDR2 as YSYEKL. The CDR3 reads CASSHSGQGALF. The CDR3 DNA sequence: TGCGCCAGCAGCCACTCAGGACAGGGGGCCCTATTC.

J is TRBJ1-6 and V is TRBV7-2, with TRBD1 as a possible D gene (5 bases). Germline values: CDR1 SGHTA, CDR2 FQGNSA. CDR3 length: 14 amino acids. The V gene lost 0 bases and the J gene lost 7 bases, with 7 bases spanning the gap. The CDR3 nucleotides are TGTGCCAGCAGCTTAGCGGGGCGCAATTCACCCCTCCACTTT. Encoded protein: CASSLAGRNSPLHF. Full variable domain (remainder filled in from reference TRBV7-2 and TRBJ1-6): GAGVSQSPSNKVTEKGKDVELRCDPISGHTALYWYRQSLGQGLEFLIYFQGNSAPDKSGLPSDRFSAERTGGSVSTLTIQRTQQEDSAVYLCASSLAGRNSPLHFGNGTRLTVT.

The chain carries TRBV28 and TRBJ2-7; TRBD2 is a possible D gene (7 bases). Trimming took off 1 base at V and 2 bases at J, with 12 bases between the two ends. The germline CDR1 and CDR2 sequences are MDHEN and SYDVKM. The CDR3 length is 15 residues. CDR3 sequence (DNA): TGTGCCAGCAGTTTATCGGGGGGCGCCCCCTACGAGCAGTACTTC. Protein product: CASSLSGGAPYEQYF.

The V and J genes are TRBV19 and TRBJ1-5; D might be TRBD1 (6 bases). V lost 5 bases and J 5 bases, leaving 13 bases between the germline ends. The CDR3 extends over 14 amino acids. Germline V gene lookup returns CDR1 LNHDA and CDR2 SQIVND (reference sequence). CDR3 residues: CASSSGAPHQPQHF. For the CDR3, the DNA is TGTGCCAGTAGTTCGGGGGCACCCCATCAGCCCCAGCATTTT.

The chain is built from TRBV5-6 and TRBJ2-2; 11 nucleotides align to TRBD2. The CDR3 is made up of 16 amino acids. V trimming: 4 bases; J trimming: 4 bases; junction bases outside the gene matches: 6. Germline loops: CDR1 SGHDT, CDR2 YYEEEE. CDR3 sequence (DNA): TGTGCCAGCAGCCTACTAGCGGGAGTATCCACCGGGGAGCTGTTTTTT. Amino acids: CASSLLAGVSTGELFF.

The rearrangement joins TRBV3-1 (or the pseudogene TRBV3-2) to TRBJ2-2; 7 bases fit TRBD2. After removal of 5 bases from V and 1 base from J, the junction contained 10 bases not matched to a gene. Germline V gives CDR1 LGHDT, CDR2 YNNKEL (reference sequence). This CDR3 region has 17 residues. The CDR3: CASSSQERGENTGELFF. The CDR3 nucleotides read TGTGCCAGCAGCTCCCAGGAGCGGGGTGAGAACACCGGGGAGCTGTTTTTT.

The chain couples TRBV2 to TRBJ1-6, with unresolved D. This CDR3 is 15 amino acids long. Germline lookup yields CDR1 SNHLY and CDR2 FYNNEI. V lost 6 bases, J lost 3 bases, and 12 bases lay in between. The DNA of the CDR3 is TGTGCCAGCAGAGGCACGGATCACTATAATTCACCCCTCCACTTT. Its translation is CASRGTDHYNSPLHF.

The V call is TRBV6-6, the J call TRBJ1-1; D not certain. The CDR3 extends over 14 amino acids. V was shortened by 0 bases and J by 1 base, with 6 bases between the two germline ends. The germline gives CDR1 MNHNY, CDR2 SVGAGI (reference sequence). CDR3 in amino acids: CASSYSIANTEAFF. DNA of the CDR3: TGTGCCAGCAGTTACTCGATAGCGAACACTGAAGCTTTCTTT.

The rearrangement uses TRBV7-2 and TRBJ2-7; 11 bases align to TRBD2. Trimming removed 5 bases from V and 2 bases from J; junction bases left unmatched: 5. In germline, CDR1 is SGHTA, CDR2 FQGNSA. The CDR3 runs to 15 residues. CDR3: CASSQTSGGTYEQYF. Written as DNA, the CDR3 is TGTGCCAGCAGCCAAACTAGCGGGGGAACCTACGAGCAGTACTTC. The full variable domain, with the rest looked up from reference TRBV7-2 and TRBJ2-7, is GAGVSQSPSNKVTEKGKDVELRCDPISGHTALYWYRQSLGQGLEFLIYFQGNSAPDKSGLPSDRFSAERTGGSVSTLTIQRTQQEDSAVYLCASSQTSGGTYEQYFGPGTRLTVT.

This clone turned up a few times. The rearrangement uses TRBV25-1 and TRBJ1-5, with a weak D call TRBD1 (5 bases). The germline V and J ends were trimmed by 3 bases and 2 bases, with 14 bases remaining between them. This CDR3 has 16 amino acids. Germline values: CDR1 MGHDK, CDR2 SYGVNS. In DNA form, the CDR3 reads TGTGCCAGCAGTGAGTCCTCCGGGACCGGCAATCAGCCCCAGCATTTT. It translates to CASSESSGTGNQPQHF.